This TCR beta chain was found in a study of blood T cell repertoires in COVID-19. In the study overall: Some COVID-19 samples were acute and others convalescent; all came from the United States, Italy and Spain. Sample material is recorded as cDNA or gDNA derived from T cells, B-cell-depleted T cells, or PBMCs.

Original data processing: Researchers report that nucleated cell counts were estimated from reference gene primer amplification. Repertoires were generated with immunoSEQ multiplex PCR, while TCRdb's copy carries only in-frame clones and drops some. Clonal size and the V and J genes are those of that table, whereas D and trimming came from the DNA. The sample records fewer than 350,000 clones, approximately 83% being singletons. Trimming took 3 bases from V and 13 from J, leaving 13 bases between them. Germline CDR1 reads KGHSH; CDR2 reads LQKENI. This CDR3 spans 13 amino acids. The clonotype was recovered from a woman aged 25 to 39 who had recovered from COVID-19. Sequencing used peripheral blood. The chain employs TRBV18 and TRBJ1-6; D call uncertain. DNA for the CDR3: TGTGCCAGCTCACCCCCAGGATGGAGGCCCCTCCACTTT. Encoded protein: CASSPPGWRPLHF.